These 25 T cell receptor beta chains share one sample of origin, sequenced in a study of blood T cell repertoires in COVID-19. Profiled with immunoSEQ multiplex PCR; TCRdb holds only in-frame clones, not every one. This repertoire shows under 300,000 clones, approximately 83% found once; its top ten account for 9.5% to 11%. Material: peripheral blood. The source of these receptors is a woman aged 65 to 85 with acute or convalescent COVID-19.

This chain joins TRBV2 and TRBJ2-5; weak D call: TRBD2 (7 bases). Germline lookup yields CDR1 SNHLY and CDR2 FYNNEI. This CDR3 contains 14 residues. Trimming shortened V by 5 bases and J by 2 bases, and 12 bases separated the two germline ends. The CDR3 DNA sequence: TGTGCCAGCAGTTGGGGGGGGGCTCAAGAGACCCAGTACTTC. Its protein is CASSWGGAQETQYF.

In its sample, this clone was seen many times. This chain uses TRBV19 with TRBJ1-1, with D unresolved. Germline CDR1 and CDR2: LNHDA and SQIVND (reference sequence). This CDR3 contains 14 residues. V dropped 6 bases and J dropped 4 bases, with 15 bases sitting between them. CDR3 coding DNA: TGTGCCAGTAGCAAAGCTAAGGCGGGCACTGAAGCTTTCTTT. Translation gives CASSKAKAGTEAFF. The full variable domain, rest sourced from reference TRBV19 and TRBJ1-1, is DGGITQSPKYLFRKEGQNVTLSCEQNLNHDAMYWYRQDPGQGLRLIYYSQIVNDFQKGDIAEGYSVSREKKESFPLTVTSAQKNPTAFYLCASSKAKAGTEAFFGQGTRLTVV.

This chain uses TRBV21-1 with TRBJ1-2. TRBV21-1 is an annotated pseudogene. This CDR3 contains 15 residues. In nucleotides, the CDR3 is TGTGCCAGCAGCAAAGGGCAGACTACTAACTATGGCTACACCTTC. Translating it yields CASSKGQTTNYGYTF.

This chain links TRBV11-1 with TRBJ1-1; no clear D gene. The length of the CDR3 is 13 residues. The V end was cut by 0 bases, the J end by 5 bases, with 7 bases between. Per germline, CDR1 SGHAT and CDR2 FQDESV (reference sequence). The CDR3 sequence: CASSLARGTEAFF. In DNA form, the CDR3 reads TGTGCCAGCAGCTTAGCTCGCGGAACTGAAGCTTTCTTT.

This clone was found once. This chain joins TRBV29-1 and TRBJ1-2; D unclear. The V gene's germline CDR1 is SQVTM and CDR2 ANQGSEA. Trimming left V 3 bases short and J 4 bases short, with 15 bases between. The CDR3 is 14 amino acids. CDR3 region: CSVEPPGYIYGYTF. The DNA of the CDR3 is TGCAGCGTTGAGCCCCCGGGATACATCTATGGCTACACCTTC.

The genes are TRBV18 and TRBJ1-5; TRBD1 is a possible D gene (5 bases). The CDR3 totals 15 residues. The V gene lost 6 bases and the J gene lost 6 bases, with 18 bases spanning the gap. CDR1 and CDR2 from the germline V gene are KGHSH and LQKENI. CDR3 protein: CASSQQQVGGQPQHF. The DNA of the CDR3 is TGTGCCAGCTCCCAGCAACAGGTTGGCGGTCAGCCCCAGCATTTT.

The table lists this clone with a few counts. This chain links TRBV12-3 or TRBV12-4 with TRBJ1-2; tentatively, D is TRBD1 (5 bases). This CDR3 is 13 amino acids long. The V end lost 8 bases, the J end lost 4 bases, and 14 bases lay between the germline ends. DNA for the CDR3: TGTGCCAGCCGTACAGGTCCGATCTATGGCTACACCTTC. Its translation: CASRTGPIYGYTF.

This chain connects TRBV3-1 (or the pseudogene TRBV3-2) to TRBJ2-7; D perhaps matches TRBD2 (6 bases). The V and J ends lost 2 bases and 6 bases respectively, with 11 bases between them. The CDR3 is 13 residues long. Looked up from germline, CDR1 is LGHDT and CDR2 is YNNKEL (reference sequence). The CDR3 loop is CASSQLGTFEQYF. The CDR3, as DNA: TGTGCCAGCAGCCAACTGGGGACTTTCGAGCAGTACTTC.

This clone has a handful of counts. The J gene is TRBJ2-3, the V gene TRBV2, with D perhaps TRBD2 (6 bases). The CDR3 consists of 14 residues. The V end was cut by 5 bases, the J end by 2 bases, with 11 bases between. Germline CDR1 reads SNHLY; CDR2 reads FYNNEI. Written as DNA, the CDR3 is TGTGCCAGCAGTAGGACTACTTACACAGATACGCAGTATTTT. Amino acids: CASSRTTYTDTQYF.

V usage is TRBV9 and J usage is TRBJ2-3; a possible D gene is TRBD2 (7 bases). The CDR3 contains 14 residues. Per germline, CDR1 SGDLS and CDR2 YYNGEE. V lost 5 bases to trimming and J lost 4 bases, with 14 bases between them. The CDR3 coding sequence is TGTGCCAGCAGTTATTCCGGGGGGCCAGATACGCAGTATTTT. It encodes CASSYSGGPDTQYF.

V is TRBV14 and J is TRBJ2-7; D is possibly TRBD1 (5 bases). CDR1 is SGHDN and CDR2 is FVKESK in the germline V gene. The CDR3 sequence is 14 residues long. V was shortened by 4 bases and J by 3 bases, with 13 bases between the two germline ends. CDR3 bases: TGTGCCAGCAGCCCTTTGACAGAGTTCTACGAGCAGTACTTC. It codes for CASSPLTEFYEQYF.

The gene calls are TRBV5-1 and TRBJ1-2; D gene unclear. The CDR3 length is 15 residues. Germline V gene sequence: CDR1 SGHRS, CDR2 YFSETQ. V was cut by 0 bases and J by 3 bases, with 12 bases left in between. The CDR3 loop is CASSLVSGEDYGYTF. The CDR3 bases are TGCGCCAGCAGCTTGGTGTCCGGGGAGGACTATGGCTACACCTTC.

The genes are TRBV19 and TRBJ2-2; D perhaps matches TRBD2 (5 bases). This CDR3 region has 13 residues. Germline loops: CDR1 LNHDA, CDR2 SQIVND (reference sequence). V was shortened by 5 bases and J by 5 bases, with 9 bases between the two germline ends. CDR3 nucleotide sequence: TGTGCCAGTAGTCAGACGGGGACCGGGGAGCTGTTTTTT. It yields the protein CASSQTGTGELFF. Full variable domain (rest looked up from reference TRBV19 and TRBJ2-2): DGGITQSPKYLFRKEGQNVTLSCEQNLNHDAMYWYRQDPGQGLRLIYYSQIVNDFQKGDIAEGYSVSREKKESFPLTVTSAQKNPTAFYLCASSQTGTGELFFGEGSRLTVL.

The chain is built from TRBV4-2 and TRBJ2-4, with 8 bases lining up with TRBD2. CDR3 size: 12 residues. The junction had 1 base not matched to a gene; V was cut back by 6 bases and J by 6 bases. CDR1 is LGHNA, CDR2 YNFKEQ, per germline. For the CDR3, the DNA is TGTGCCAGCAGGGGACTAGGAAACATTCAGTACTTC. Translation: CASRGLGNIQYF.

This clone was detected only once. The chain recombines TRBV30 with TRBJ2-2, with D maybe TRBD2 (5 bases). This CDR3 contains 16 residues. Germline V gene data show CDR1 as GTSNPN and CDR2 as SVGIG (reference sequence). V dropped 0 bases and J dropped 8 bases, with 19 bases sitting between them. CDR3 sequence reads: CAWSVLASLYSGELFF. In DNA form, the CDR3 reads TGTGCCTGGAGTGTACTGGCTAGCTTATATTCGGGGGAGCTGTTTTTT.

V and J are TRBV23-1 and TRBJ1-1, with 7 bases fitting TRBD1. TRBV23-1 is treated as an ORF (open reading frame) with a function not yet certain. V dropped 6 bases and J dropped 4; count of bases not matched to a gene: 20. The CDR3 has 18 amino acids. The CDR3 loop is CASSRHPFKGARSTEAFF. CDR3 coding DNA: TGCGCCAGCAGCAGGCACCCTTTCAAGGGGGCGCGCTCCACTGAAGCTTTCTTT.

The rearrangement joins TRBV11-2 to TRBJ2-1, with 9 bases that match TRBD2. This CDR3 comprises 16 residues. J lost 7 bases, V lost 5 bases, and 12 bases had no gene match. Per germline, CDR1 SGHAT and CDR2 FQNNGV. The CDR3 sequence is CASSPLGGGAENEQFF. The CDR3 nucleotides read TGTGCCAGCAGCCCTTTGGGCGGGGGGGCGGAAAATGAGCAGTTCTTC. The full variable domain, with the rest looked up from reference TRBV11-2 and TRBJ2-1, is EAGVAQSPRYKIIEKRQSVAFWCNPISGHATLYWYQQILGQGPKLLIQFQNNGVVDDSQLPKDRFSAERLKGVDSTLKIQPAKLEDSAVYLCASSPLGGGAENEQFFGPGTRLTVL.

The V and J genes are TRBV5-6 and TRBJ2-7; D might be TRBD2 (7 bases). CDR3 length equals 13 residues. CDR1 is SGHDT and CDR2 is YYEEEE in the germline V gene. V was trimmed by 3 bases and J by 5 bases, leaving 12 bases between them. CDR3 coding DNA: TGTGCCAGCAGCTGGGGAGGGGGAAACGAGCAGTACTTC. Its protein product is CASSWGGGNEQYF.

The chain carries TRBV2 and TRBJ1-4; D not certain. V was cut by 0 bases and J by 8 bases, with 13 bases left in between. CDR1 and CDR2 from the germline V gene are SNHLY and FYNNEI. This CDR3 spans 15 amino acids. CDR3 bases: TGTGCCAGCAGTGAAGCTGGAGGGAATAGGGAAAAACTGTTTTTT. Its protein is CASSEAGGNREKLFF.

This clone was counted between two and nine times. The rearrangement joins TRBV7-8 to TRBJ1-2; TRBD1 agrees at 7 bases. The CDR3 runs to 17 residues. The V gene end was trimmed by 3 bases and the J gene end by 1 base; junction bases not matched to a gene: 11. The germline V gene encodes CDR1 SGHVS and CDR2 FQNEAQ. CDR3: CASSFSGPTGFNYGYTF. As DNA, the CDR3 is TGTGCCAGCAGCTTTTCGGGGCCGACAGGGTTTAACTATGGCTACACCTTC.

This chain links TRBV5-1 with TRBJ2-5; 9 bases line up with TRBD2. This CDR3 comprises 15 residues. Germline V CDR1 and CDR2: SGHRS, YFSETQ. After removal of 1 base from V and 5 bases from J, the junction contained 6 bases not matched to a gene. The CDR3 spells CASSLSGTSYETQYF. DNA of the CDR3: TGCGCCAGCAGCTTGTCCGGGACTAGCTACGAGACCCAGTACTTC.

The gene calls are TRBV7-9 and TRBJ2-7; D ambiguous. The length of the CDR3 is 13 residues. CDR1 and CDR2 (germline): SEHNR, FQNEAQ (reference sequence). The ends were cut back, 1 base at V and 3 bases at J, with 7 bases in the middle. DNA for the CDR3: TGTGCCAGCAGCTTAGTACAGTTCTACGAGCAGTACTTC. Its translation is CASSLVQFYEQYF.

The chain combines TRBV7-6 with TRBJ2-5, with TRBD1 identical over 7 bases. Germline loops: CDR1 SGHVS, CDR2 FNYEAQ. The CDR3 contains 17 residues. The V and J ends lost 2 bases and 0 bases, in that order; junction bases with no gene match: 9. The CDR3 nucleotides read TGTGCCAGCAGCTTAAGCGTGACGGGGACAGACCAAGAGACCCAGTACTTC. It specifies CASSLSVTGTDQETQYF. The entire variable domain, with the rest obtained from reference TRBV7-6 and TRBJ2-5, is as follows: GAGVSQSPRYKVTKRGQDVALRCDPISGHVSLYWYRQALGQGPEFLTYFNYEAQQDKSGLPNDRFSAERPEGSISTLTIQRTEQRDSAMYRCASSLSVTGTDQETQYFGPGTRLLVL.

The chain employs TRBV18 and TRBJ2-5; weak D call: TRBD1 (6 bases). Trimming removed 5 bases from V and 2 bases from J, with 12 bases in between. Germline V gives CDR1 KGHSH, CDR2 LQKENI. The CDR3 length is 14 residues. CDR3 region: CASSSTGLQETQYF. The DNA for the CDR3 is TGTGCCAGCTCATCAACAGGGCTTCAAGAGACCCAGTACTTC.

The rearrangement joins TRBV21-1 to TRBJ2-7; the table's D call TRBD2 went unverified against the DNA. TRBV21-1 is termed a pseudogene. This CDR3 is built from 11 residues. CDR3 nucleotides: TGTGCCAGCCAGCGGGGGAGCGCGCAGTACTTC. As protein: CASQRGSAQYF.